This TCR beta chain originates from a study of blood T cell repertoires in COVID-19. Background on the study: Samples of COVID-19 (acute and convalescent) were obtained from the United States, Italy and Spain. Nucleic acid was either cDNA or gDNA, and it came from T cells, B-cell-depleted T cells, or PBMCs.

The V gene lost 0 bases and the J gene lost 2 bases, with 13 bases spanning the gap. The length of the CDR3 is 16 residues. In its sample, this clone was seen a few times. In the study's own analysis: Reference gene primer amplification gave estimated nucleated cell counts. Repertoires were generated with immunoSEQ multiplex PCR, while TCRdb's copy carries only in-frame clones and drops some. V, J and clone size reflect that table, while D and trimming were determined from the DNA. Of about 57,000 clones detected, 82% appear once; the ten largest clones hold 20% to 25%. The chain carries TRBV23-1 and TRBJ1-2; D is undetermined. TRBV23-1 belongs to the ORF category, with a function that is uncertain. Material for sequencing was peripheral blood. This sequence was found in a woman aged 55 to 70 with acute or convalescent COVID-19. As DNA, the CDR3 is TGCGCCAGCAGTCAATCAGCAGGCCGGCAGAACTATGGCTACACCTTC. Translating gives CASSQSAGRQNYGYTF.